This note documents a single TCR beta chain sequence. TCRdb redid the calling of the 5' RACE reads with MiXCR, one entry per CDR3 protein. The data contain 450,000 to 650,000 distinct CDR3 sequences, more than 15% of them singletons. This sample stems from a study of T-cell memory formation after mild COVID-19. This receptor was taken from an adult woman who had mild COVID-19 (a few samples of this study predate the infection). Cell type and time point are not known. Input material: PBMCs or a T cell subset sorted from them (not recorded which).

CDR3 amino acids: CASSGREREGDEQFF. For the CDR3, the DNA is TGTGCCAGCAGCGGAAGAGAGCGGGAGGGAGATGAGCAGTTCTTC. The J gene is TRBJ2-1, the V gene TRBV9; 10 bases are shared with TRBD2. Germline V gene sequence: CDR1 SGDLS, CDR2 YYNGEE. V lost 3 bases, J lost 8 bases, and 8 bases stayed unmatched. This CDR3 has 15 residues.